These 6 T cell receptor beta chains were sequenced from one sample in a study of blood T cells in healthy people across ages. The use of a sample-barcoded 5' primer and a J-beta primer mix characterized a second PCR of about 6 to 12 cycles. Each CDR3 protein is one row after TCRdb ran MiXCR on the 5' RACE reads. The sample has about 650,000 distinct CDR3 sequences, 32% seen once. Material: blood. The receptors stem from an elderly woman in good health.

This clonotype was detected ten times or more. The CDR3 nucleotides are TGCAGTGCTACGACAGGGGCTAATGAAAAACTGTTTTTT. Translation: CSATTGANEKLFF. The chain uses TRBV20-1 and TRBJ1-4, with TRBD1 matching 8 bases. Germline CDR1 DFQATT, CDR2 SNEGSKA (reference sequence). Losses at the gene ends were 4 bases for V and 3 bases for J; bases not matched to a gene: 1. The CDR3 extends over 13 amino acids.

This clonotype was observed many times. The junction departs from germline at one end; a sequencing error may be responsible. This chain uses TRBV9 with TRBJ1-5; a possible D gene is TRBD1 (6 bases). CDR1 is SGDLS, CDR2 YYNGEE, per germline. This CDR3 contains 15 residues. The CDR3 region is CASSLDSYSNQPQHF. In DNA form, the CDR3 reads TGCGCCAGCAGCTTGGACAGCTATAGCAATCAGCCCCAGCATTTT.

This clonotype was counted ten times or more. The gene calls are TRBV7-2 and TRBJ1-4; unclear D gene. The V gene's germline CDR1 is SGHTA and CDR2 FQGNSA. This CDR3 comprises 12 residues. The germline V and J ends were trimmed by 5 bases and 8 bases, with 9 bases remaining between them. CDR3 sequence: CASSLRREKLFF. CDR3 in DNA: TGTGCCAGCAGCCTCCGAAGGGAAAAACTGTTTTTT.

This clonotype appeared many times. The chain carries TRBV20-1 and TRBJ2-3; 9 bases agree with TRBD1. Per the germline V gene, CDR1 is DFQATT and CDR2 is SNEGSKA (reference sequence). The CDR3 is 13 residues long. This CDR3 reads CSGTGGSTDTQYF. The CDR3 DNA is TGCAGCGGAACAGGGGGCTCGACAGATACGCAGTATTTT.

This chain connects TRBV7-2 to TRBJ2-1, with a tentative D call TRBD2 (5 bases). This CDR3 region has 12 residues. Germline lookup yields CDR1 SGHTA and CDR2 FQGNSA. V dropped 1 base and J dropped 8 bases, with 6 bases sitting between them. The DNA for the CDR3 is TGTGCCAGCAGCTTAGTTAGCGATGAGCAGTTCTTC. Translation gives CASSLVSDEQFF.

In the case of this clonotype: This sequence may be a read error, since a much larger clone differs from it by one base. V usage is TRBV9 and J usage is TRBJ2-1, with 7 bases that match TRBD2. The CDR3 is 15 amino acids. Germline CDR1 SGDLS, CDR2 YYNGEE. V lost 4 bases, J lost 8 bases, and 12 bases stayed unmatched. The CDR3 bases are TGTGCCAGCAGCTCCGGGACTACGCAGAACGATGAGCAGTTCTTC. This codes for CASSSGTTQNDEQFF.